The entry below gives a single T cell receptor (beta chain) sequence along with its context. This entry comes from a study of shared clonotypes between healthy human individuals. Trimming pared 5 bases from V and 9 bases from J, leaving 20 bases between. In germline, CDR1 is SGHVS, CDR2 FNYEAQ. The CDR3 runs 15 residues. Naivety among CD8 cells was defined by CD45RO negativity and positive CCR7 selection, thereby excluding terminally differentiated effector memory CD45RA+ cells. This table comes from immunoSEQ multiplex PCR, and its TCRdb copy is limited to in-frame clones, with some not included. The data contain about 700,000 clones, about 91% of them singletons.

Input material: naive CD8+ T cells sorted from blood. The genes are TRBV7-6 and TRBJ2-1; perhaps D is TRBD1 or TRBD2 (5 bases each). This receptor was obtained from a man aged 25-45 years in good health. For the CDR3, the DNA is TGTGCCAGCAGCAACATAGGGGCCGGAAGCGGTGAGCAGTTCTTC. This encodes CASSNIGAGSGEQFF. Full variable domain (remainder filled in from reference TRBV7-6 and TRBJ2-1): GAGVSQSPRYKVTKRGQDVALRCDPISGHVSLYWYRQALGQGPEFLTYFNYEAQQDKSGLPNDRFSAERPEGSISTLTIQRTEQRDSAMYRCASSNIGAGSGEQFFGPGTRLTVL.